One sample yielded the 29 T cell receptor beta chains listed below, sequenced in a study of shared clonotypes between healthy human individuals. Naivety among CD8 cells was defined by CD45RO negativity and positive CCR7 selection, thereby excluding terminally differentiated effector memory CD45RA+ cells. Clones were sequenced by immunoSEQ multiplex PCR, and TCRdb holds only the in-frame ones, with some missing. The data hold some 800,000 clones, with 80% to 95% observed a single time. Sequencing was done on a sample of naive CD8+ T cells sorted from blood. Receptors were obtained from a man aged 30-40 years in good health.

The J gene is TRBJ2-1, the V gene TRBV7-9; 9 bases match TRBD2. V lost 5 bases to trimming and J lost 7 bases; unmatched junction nucleotides: 12. The length of the CDR3 is 16 residues. Germline lookup yields CDR1 SEHNR and CDR2 FQNEAQ (reference sequence). The CDR3 bases are TGTGCCAGCAGCCCGCCGCGGGCTAGCGGGGCGAATGAGCAGTTCTTC. This sequence encodes CASSPPRASGANEQFF. The full variable domain, in which reference TRBV7-9 and TRBJ2-1 provide the parts outside the CDR3, is DTGVSQNPRHKITKRGQNVTFRCDPISEHNRLYWYRQTLGQGPEFLTYFQNEAQLEKSRLLSDRFSAERPKGSFSTLEIQRTEQGDSAMYLCASSPPRASGANEQFFGPGTRLTVL.

This sequence joins TRBV7-6 and TRBJ2-7; the match to TRBD2 covers 10 bases. Trimming removed 3 bases from V and 0 bases from J; junction bases left unmatched: 2. Germline V CDR1 and CDR2: SGHVS, FNYEAQ. This CDR3 has 15 amino acids. CDR3 nucleotide sequence: TGTGCCAGCAGCTTTAGCGGGGGGAGCTCCTACGAGCAGTACTTC. Protein sequence: CASSFSGGSSYEQYF.

This chain connects TRBV7-9 to TRBJ2-5; no firm D call. This CDR3 spans 12 amino acids. V was clipped by 2 bases and J by 13 bases, with 14 bases between them. Germline-derived CDR1 and CDR2 are SEHNR and FQNEAQ (reference sequence). The CDR3 coding sequence is TGTGCCAGCAGCTTACCCCGGGTGACGGTGTACTTC. Translated, it gives CASSLPRVTVYF.

The J gene is TRBJ1-1, the V gene TRBV7-9; perhaps TRBD1 as D (5 bases). The CDR3 has 13 residues. V lost 5 bases and J 14 bases, leaving 21 bases between the germline ends. Looked up from germline, CDR1 is SEHNR and CDR2 is FQNEAQ (reference sequence). This chain's CDR3 is CASSTNRGLPSFF. DNA of the CDR3: TGTGCCAGCAGCACCAACCGGGGCCTCCCATCGTTCTTT.

This chain joins TRBV11-2 and TRBJ2-1; 9 bases are shared with TRBD2. Germline CDR1 SGHAT, CDR2 FQNNGV. The CDR3 is made up of 15 amino acids. V trimming: 1 base; J trimming: 6 bases; junction bases outside the gene matches: 4. Here the CDR3 DNA reads TGTGCCAGCAGCTTAGGGGGACTAGCTCCCAATGAGCAGTTCTTC. Translated: CASSLGGLAPNEQFF. The full variable domain, its missing parts supplied by reference TRBV11-2 and TRBJ2-1, is EAGVAQSPRYKIIEKRQSVAFWCNPISGHATLYWYQQILGQGPKLLIQFQNNGVVDDSQLPKDRFSAERLKGVDSTLKIQPAKLEDSAVYLCASSLGGLAPNEQFFGPGTRLTVL.

V usage is TRBV6-6 and J usage is TRBJ2-7; D unclear. The CDR3 loop spans 15 amino acids. Germline assignment: CDR1 MNHNY and CDR2 SVGAGI (reference sequence). V was shortened by 0 bases and J by 0 bases, with 9 bases between the two germline ends. The CDR3 loop reads CASSYSVGSSYEQYF. CDR3 coding DNA: TGTGCCAGCAGTTACTCTGTGGGAAGCTCCTACGAGCAGTACTTC.

The chain has TRBV25-1 and TRBJ1-4; unclear D gene. The CDR3 is made up of 14 amino acids. Germline V gene lookup returns CDR1 MGHDK and CDR2 SYGVNS. V was shortened by 4 bases and J by 1 base, with 7 bases between the two germline ends. The CDR3 spells CASSGVGTNEKLFF. The DNA of the CDR3 is TGTGCCAGCAGTGGGGTCGGAACTAATGAAAAACTGTTTTTT.

This clone was observed a single time. The V and J genes are TRBV5-5 and TRBJ2-7; 10 nucleotides agree with TRBD2. Germline trimming cut 5 bases from V and 6 bases from J; bases unmatched to any gene: 8. The CDR3 sequence is 14 residues long. CDR1 and CDR2 from the germline V gene are SGHKS and YYEKEE (reference sequence). CDR3 DNA sequence: TGTGCCAGCAGTCCGCCGGGACTAGCGACCGAGCAGTACTTC. This translates into CASSPPGLATEQYF.

V gene TRBV19 combines with J gene TRBJ2-1; D is ambiguous. Per the germline V gene, CDR1 is LNHDA and CDR2 is SQIVND (reference sequence). V was shortened by 1 base and J by 5 bases, with 6 bases between the two germline ends. The CDR3 is 13 residues long. This chain's CDR3 is CASSIVPDNEQFF. The CDR3 bases are TGTGCCAGTAGTATAGTACCCGACAATGAGCAGTTCTTC. The variable domain in full, with the rest retrieved from reference TRBV19 and TRBJ2-1, is DGGITQSPKYLFRKEGQNVTLSCEQNLNHDAMYWYRQDPGQGLRLIYYSQIVNDFQKGDIAEGYSVSREKKESFPLTVTSAQKNPTAFYLCASSIVPDNEQFFGPGTRLTVL.

The chain has TRBV7-9 and TRBJ2-5, with 14 nucleotides matching TRBD2. Germline loops: CDR1 SEHNR, CDR2 FQNEAQ (reference sequence). CDR3 size: 17 residues. Trimming cost V 6 bases and J 5 bases; bases outside gene matches: 11. The CDR3 DNA follows: TGTGCCAGCAGATTACCGGGACTAGCGGGAGTTTCGGAGACCCAGTACTTC. Translated: CASRLPGLAGVSETQYF.

J is TRBJ2-1 and V is TRBV7-8; 8 bases map to TRBD2. V was clipped by 4 bases and J by 5 bases; unmatched bases: 10. Germline V lookup: CDR1 SGHVS, CDR2 FQNEAQ. The CDR3 runs 16 residues. The CDR3 loop reads CASSYAGGRLDNEQFF. DNA of the CDR3: TGTGCCAGCAGCTACGCCGGCGGGAGGTTGGACAATGAGCAGTTCTTC.

The chain recombines TRBV28 with TRBJ2-1; no clear D. Trimming took 1 base from V and 2 from J, leaving 9 bases between them. Germline V gene data show CDR1 as MDHEN and CDR2 as SYDVKM. The CDR3 extends over 15 amino acids. CDR3 loop: CASSLLVGTYNEQFF. Here the CDR3 DNA reads TGTGCCAGCAGTTTATTGGTAGGAACCTACAATGAGCAGTTCTTC. Full variable domain (rest looked up from reference TRBV28 and TRBJ2-1): DVKVTQSSRYLVKRTGEKVFLECVQDMDHENMFWYRQDPGLGLRLIYFSYDVKMKEKGDIPEGYSVSREKKERFSLILESASTNQTSMYLCASSLLVGTYNEQFFGPGTRLTVL.

This chain joins TRBV18 and TRBJ1-2; a weak D match, TRBD1 (5 bases). The germline CDR1 and CDR2 sequences are KGHSH and LQKENI. V lost 0 bases to trimming and J lost 4 bases, with 9 bases between them. The CDR3 extends over 14 amino acids. The CDR3 region is CASSPPEGIYGYTF. The CDR3 nucleotides read TGTGCCAGCTCACCACCGGAGGGGATCTATGGCTACACCTTC.

This clone was seen just once. The J gene is TRBJ2-1, the V gene TRBV9; 14 bases fit TRBD2. From germline, CDR1 is SGDLS and CDR2 YYNGEE. The CDR3 runs 16 residues. The V and J ends lost 4 bases and 4 bases, in that order; junction bases with no gene match: 4. CDR3 loop: CASSQGTSGSYNEQFF. CDR3 DNA sequence: TGTGCCAGCAGCCAAGGGACTAGCGGGAGTTACAATGAGCAGTTCTTC.

This chain connects TRBV7-9 to TRBJ2-4, with 8 bases fitting TRBD1. Losses at the gene ends were 4 bases for V and 1 base for J; bases not matched to a gene: 12. From germline, CDR1 is SEHNR and CDR2 FQNEAQ (reference sequence). CDR3 length: 18 amino acids. CDR3 loop: CASSSTGTGYVAKNIQYF. CDR3 coding DNA: TGTGCCAGCAGCTCCACCGGGACAGGCTACGTTGCCAAAAACATTCAGTACTTC. The variable domain in full, with the rest retrieved from reference TRBV7-9 and TRBJ2-4, is DTGVSQNPRHKITKRGQNVTFRCDPISEHNRLYWYRQTLGQGPEFLTYFQNEAQLEKSRLLSDRFSAERPKGSFSTLEIQRTEQGDSAMYLCASSSTGTGYVAKNIQYFGAGTRLSVL.

This chain uses TRBV4-1 with TRBJ1-3, with TRBD1 matching over 7 bases. Germline loops: CDR1 MGHRA, CDR2 YSYEKL. This CDR3 spans 12 amino acids. J gave up 8 bases and V 2 bases, and 0 bases lay outside the gene matches. CDR3 nucleotides: TGCGCCAGCAGCCAAACAGGGGACACCATATATTTT. Its protein is CASSQTGDTIYF.

V is TRBV27 and J is TRBJ1-5; D may be TRBD1 (6 bases). The V end lost 5 bases, the J end lost 6 bases, and 14 bases lay between the germline ends. The CDR3 is made up of 14 amino acids. The germline V gene has CDR1 MNHEY and CDR2 SMNVEV (reference sequence). This chain's CDR3 is CASSPDRLAQPQHF. In DNA, the CDR3 is TGTGCCAGCAGTCCAGACAGGCTGGCTCAGCCCCAGCATTTT.

The chain links TRBV29-1 to TRBJ2-7; tentatively, D is TRBD1 or TRBD2 (5 bases each). The germline CDR1 and CDR2 sequences are SQVTM and ANQGSEA. This CDR3 contains 14 residues. The ends were cut back, 5 bases at V and 2 bases at J, with 16 bases in the middle. The CDR3 sequence is CSVHMDRDPYEQYF. CDR3 coding DNA: TGCAGCGTTCATATGGACCGGGACCCCTACGAGCAGTACTTC.

The V gene is TRBV7-9, the J gene TRBJ2-1; possible D gene TRBD1, 6 bases. Trimming removed 3 bases from V and 7 bases from J, with 16 bases in between. CDR3 size: 15 residues. Germline values: CDR1 SEHNR, CDR2 FQNEAQ (reference sequence). Here the CDR3 reads CASSFPGASSNEQFF. DNA for the CDR3: TGTGCCAGCAGCTTCCCAGGGGCAAGTAGTAATGAGCAGTTCTTC.

The chain uses TRBV7-9 and TRBJ1-4; the D is unclear. Looked up from germline, CDR1 is SEHNR and CDR2 is FQNEAQ (reference sequence). The CDR3 contains 15 residues. Trimming took off 1 base at V and 4 bases at J, with 10 bases between the two ends. This chain's CDR3 is CASSLGAEVNEKLFF. The CDR3 region has the DNA TGTGCCAGCAGCTTAGGGGCGGAGGTTAATGAAAAACTGTTTTTT.

The chain joins TRBV19 to TRBJ2-1; 8 bases match TRBD1. CDR3 length equals 15 residues. The germline gives CDR1 LNHDA, CDR2 SQIVND (reference sequence). Trimming at V came to 1 base and at J to 4 bases, leaving 3 bases not matched to a gene. The CDR3 is CASSIGTGTYNEQFF. The CDR3 DNA follows: TGTGCCAGTAGTATAGGGACAGGGACTTACAATGAGCAGTTCTTC. The full variable domain, in which reference TRBV19 and TRBJ2-1 provide the parts outside the CDR3, is DGGITQSPKYLFRKEGQNVTLSCEQNLNHDAMYWYRQDPGQGLRLIYYSQIVNDFQKGDIAEGYSVSREKKESFPLTVTSAQKNPTAFYLCASSIGTGTYNEQFFGPGTRLTVL.

This clone came up once. The chain carries TRBV6-6 and TRBJ2-7; the match to TRBD2 covers 7 bases. Trimming took 9 bases from V and 1 from J; bases not matched to a gene: 3. Germline V lookup: CDR1 MNHNY, CDR2 SVGAGI (reference sequence). The CDR3 runs 12 residues. CDR3: CASAGLSYEQYF. The CDR3 DNA reads as TGTGCCAGTGCGGGACTATCCTACGAGCAGTACTTC.

The V and J genes are TRBV4-1 and TRBJ2-7; a weak D match, TRBD1 (5 bases). The length of the CDR3 is 15 residues. Between the trimmed V and J ends, which lost 5 bases and 2 bases, there was a span of 16 bases. Per the germline V gene, CDR1 is MGHRA and CDR2 is YSYEKL. The CDR3 loop reads CASSSPETATYEQYF. CDR3 DNA: TGCGCCAGCAGCTCCCCGGAGACAGCAACCTACGAGCAGTACTTC.

In its sample, this clone was seen once. This sequence joins TRBV4-1 and TRBJ2-7, with 12 bases lining up with TRBD1. Germline V gene sequence: CDR1 MGHRA, CDR2 YSYEKL. This CDR3 is built from 16 residues. J was trimmed by 7 bases and V by 4 bases; bases with no gene match: 11. For the CDR3, the DNA is TGCGCCAGCAGCCCTGGGCTGGGACAGGGGGCGAGGGAGCAGTACTTC. Its protein product is CASSPGLGQGAREQYF.

This sequence joins TRBV7-9 and TRBJ2-7, with 11 bases identical to TRBD2. The CDR3 is 19 amino acids. V was pared by 5 bases and J by 5 bases, with 20 bases of the junction left unmatched. CDR1 and CDR2 (germline): SEHNR, FQNEAQ (reference sequence). This CDR3 is CASSPLGQRLTSGSHEQYF. DNA for the CDR3: TGTGCCAGCAGCCCTCTGGGACAGAGACTCACTAGCGGGAGCCACGAGCAGTACTTC.

This chain joins TRBV7-9 and TRBJ2-1, with 8 bases aligning to TRBD2. The CDR3 totals 14 residues. CDR1 SEHNR and CDR2 FQNEAQ come from the germline V gene (reference sequence). V lost 3 bases, J lost 7 bases, and 5 bases stayed unmatched. CDR3 bases: TGTGCCAGCAGCTTTCCGGGAGGGGTGAATGAGCAGTTCTTC. Translated, it gives CASSFPGGVNEQFF.

V gene TRBV7-3 combines with J gene TRBJ1-2; unclear D gene. Per the germline V gene, CDR1 is SGHTA and CDR2 is FQGTGA. The CDR3 is made up of 13 amino acids. The V and J ends lost 5 bases and 4 bases respectively, with 11 bases between them. The CDR3 region is CASSPWHGYGYTF. DNA of the CDR3: TGTGCCAGCAGCCCATGGCACGGCTATGGCTACACCTTC.

The chain couples TRBV6-5 to TRBJ2-7; no clear D gene. Germline values: CDR1 MNHEY, CDR2 SVGAGI. Deletions cut 0 bases from V and 9 bases from J, with 12 bases between. The CDR3 sequence is 13 residues long. CDR3 sequence (DNA): TGTGCCAGCAGTTACTCGATTTCTGACGGGCAGTACTTC. Protein sequence: CASSYSISDGQYF.

This clone was observed a single time. This rearrangement joins TRBV7-3 to TRBJ2-1; maybe TRBD2 (5 bases). In germline, CDR1 is SGHTA, CDR2 FQGTGA. Trimming cost V 2 bases and J 7 bases, with 12 bases left between them. The CDR3 is 14 residues long. The CDR3 region has the DNA TGTGCCAGCAGCTTAGCGGAACCGGGGAATGAGCAGTTCTTC. Protein: CASSLAEPGNEQFF.